This T cell receptor (beta chain) was sequenced during a study of T cells expressing NK-cell markers. Background on the study: Sorted CD3+CD56+NKG2C+, CD3+CD56+NKG2C- and CD3+CD56-NKG2C+ T cells supplied TCR beta repertoires.

CDR1 and CDR2 (germline): SEHNR, FQNEAQ (reference sequence). The CDR3 has 15 residues. Whole-study results and caveats: Clones of NKG2C+ T cells that had expanded were of unclear HCMV specificity. The CD3+CD56-NKG2C+ fraction of a handful of donors was also led by these clonotypes. Dominant NKG2C+ clonotypes were found to form about 1.0-7.5% of CD8+ T cells in six donors.

As to this clonotype: No antigen is known for it.

After re-calling the 5' RACE reads, TCRdb lists one entry per CDR3 protein, DNA absent. This table lists around 470,000 distinct CDR3 sequences. The rearrangement uses TRBV7-9 and TRBJ2-1; with no DNA, the TCRdb D assignment of TRBD1 cannot be verified. The sequence derives from a woman between 45 and 60 years old in good health. The sequenced material came from blood T cells: a sorted CD56 or NKG2C T cell subset, CD4+ or CD8+ T cells, or bulk PBMC T cells (not recorded which). The CDR3 here is CASSSDIFSYNEQFF.